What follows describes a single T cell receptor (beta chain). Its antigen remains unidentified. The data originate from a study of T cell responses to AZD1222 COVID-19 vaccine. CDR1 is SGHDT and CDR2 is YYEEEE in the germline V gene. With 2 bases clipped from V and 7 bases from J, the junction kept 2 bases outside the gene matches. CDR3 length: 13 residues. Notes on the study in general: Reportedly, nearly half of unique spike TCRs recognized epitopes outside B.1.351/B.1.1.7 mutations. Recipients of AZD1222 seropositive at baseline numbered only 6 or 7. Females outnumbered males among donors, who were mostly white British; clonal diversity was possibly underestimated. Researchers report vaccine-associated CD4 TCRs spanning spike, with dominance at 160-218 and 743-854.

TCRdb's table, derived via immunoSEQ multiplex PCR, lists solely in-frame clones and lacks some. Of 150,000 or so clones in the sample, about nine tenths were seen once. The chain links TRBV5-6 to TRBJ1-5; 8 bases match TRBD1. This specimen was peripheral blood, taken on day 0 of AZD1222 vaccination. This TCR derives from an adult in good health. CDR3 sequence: CASSFQGAQPQHF. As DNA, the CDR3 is TGTGCCAGCAGCTTCCAGGGGGCGCAGCCCCAGCATTTT.